The present T cell receptor beta chain was sequenced within a study of T-cell reconstitution after alpha-beta-depleted transplantation in children. The library targeted TCRbeta and was prepared with unique molecular identifiers. TCRdb called the PCR reads again in MiXCR, with one record for every CDR3 protein. The repertoire has around 530,000 distinct CDR3 sequences, about 30% of them found once; the top ten carry approximately 2.3%. The CDR3 runs 16 residues. Germline CDR1 reads SGHRS; CDR2 reads YFSETQ. Trimming pared 0 bases from V and 8 bases from J, leaving 20 bases between. The sequencing used PBMCs from the stem cell graft donor, collected from the stem cell graft. The clonotype comes from a human donor who donated a stem cell graft to a child with aplastic anemia. The genes are TRBV5-1 and TRBJ1-2; possibly TRBD1 for D (5 bases). The CDR3 coding sequence is TGCGCCAGCAGCTTGGTAATTGGGACTCTTCAGCAAGGCTACACCTTC. Its protein is CASSLVIGTLQQGYTF. Variable domain in full (rest from reference TRBV5-1 and TRBJ1-2): KAGVTQTPRYLIKTRGQQVTLSCSPISGHRSVSWYQQTPGQGLQFLFEYFSETQRNKGNFPGRFSGRQFSNSRSEMNVSTLELGDSALYLCASSLVIGTLQQGYTFGSGTRLTVV.